What follows is one T cell receptor (beta chain) and its context. Its specificity is not known. The table came from immunoSEQ multiplex PCR; TCRdb's copy has only in-frame clones and leaves some out. This table has some 25,000 clones, around nine tenths appearing once. The sample belongs to a study of blood T cell dynamics during melanoma immunotherapy. Described time point: pre-treatment baseline. General study findings and limits: Disease-control patients' PBMC repertoires became either more clonal or more diverse at W3.

The CDR3 has 15 amino acids. The V segment lost 5 bases and the J segment 5 bases; nucleotides outside the gene matches: 8. Germline assignment: CDR1 MNHNS and CDR2 SASEGT. This clonotype originated in a human donor with melanoma. J is TRBJ1-5 and V is TRBV6-1, with 8 bases matching TRBD1. The sequencing here drew on blood, taken from a patient treated with checkpoint blockade. The CDR3 is CASSQLTGGHQPQHF. CDR3 coding DNA: TGTGCCAGCAGTCAACTCACAGGGGGGCATCAGCCCCAGCATTTT.